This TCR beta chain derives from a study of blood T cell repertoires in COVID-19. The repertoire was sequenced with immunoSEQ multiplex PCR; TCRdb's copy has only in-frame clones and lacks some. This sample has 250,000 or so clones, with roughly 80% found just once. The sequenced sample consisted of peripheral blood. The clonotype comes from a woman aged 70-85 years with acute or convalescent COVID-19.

CDR3 sequence (DNA): TGTGCCAGCAGTTACCGGGCGACAGGGGTGACTGAAGCTTTCTTT. Its translation: CASSYRATGVTEAFF. The chain carries TRBV6-2 or TRBV6-3 and TRBJ1-1; TRBD1 matches 8 bases. Germline-derived CDR1 and CDR2 are MNHEY and SVGEGT. Losses at the gene ends were 2 bases for V and 5 bases for J; bases not matched to a gene: 7. The CDR3 contains 15 residues.